This TCR beta chain was found in a study of T cell repertoires in cytomegalovirus infection. Study at large: HLA-B-restricted CMV epitopes that are well studied, plus recently identified HLA-C-restricted ones, were used by the study. Public TCR beta signatures were indicative of both CMV infection and a matching HLA type. Points from the study as a whole: The study identified carriers of CMV plus the relevant HLA from cumulative public TCR beta family frequency. Dominating the ex vivo response were HLA-C-restricted CMV-specific TCR beta clonotypes.

This clonotype was seen a handful of times. Its matching antigen is unknown. TCRdb re-called the reads through MiXCR, storing one row per CDR3 protein. The repertoire holds roughly 200,000 distinct CDR3 sequences, with approximately 40% as singletons. This CDR3 spans 17 amino acids. The V gene lost 3 bases and the J gene lost 5 bases, with 22 bases spanning the gap. Per germline, CDR1 SGHTA and CDR2 FQGNSA. The chain couples TRBV7-2 to TRBJ1-2, with D perhaps matching TRBD1 (6 bases). The material was CD8+ T cells from cultured PBMCs, obtained from culture after CMV antigen stimulation. The source is a human donor in good health (CMV status not recorded). Some clones in this sample may be carry-over from other donors' samples. The CDR3 sequence: CASSLGGGGAGLYGYTF. In DNA, the CDR3 is TGTGCCAGCAGCTTGGGGGGGGGGGGGGCAGGATTGTATGGCTACACCTTC.